This is a list of T cell receptor beta chains from one sample in a study of shared clonotypes between healthy human individuals. Clones were read by immunoSEQ multiplex PCR, and TCRdb kept only the in-frame ones, dropping some. The sample lists more than 2 million clones, roughly 95% occurring once. The sample taken for sequencing was naive CD8+ T cells sorted from blood. These receptors were collected from a man in his late teens or twenties in good health. The CDR3 runs from the conserved cysteine through the conserved F or W. The D gene is left open where the match is weak. The listing skips clone size in some rows; elsewhere it reads once, few, many or a size class.

once TRBJ2-1 TRBV4-3 TRBD2 TGCGCCAGCAGCCAAGAAACTAGCGGGAGCGTCTATGAGCAGTTCTTC CASSQETSGSVYEQFF
- TRBJ1-1 TRBV4-1 - TGCGCCAGCAACGCAGGGGACCTCCTTAACACTGAAGCTTTCTTT CASNAGDLLNTEAFF
- TRBJ2-3 TRBV4-1 - TGCGCCAGTAAACCGGGACCGGCGTACGCAGATACGCAGTATTTT CASKPGPAYADTQYF
- TRBJ1-2 TRBV19 - TGTGCCAGTAGTATCACAGGGCTTATCTATGGCTACACCTTC CASSITGLIYGYTF
- TRBJ2-7 TRBV7-9 TRBD2 TGTGCCAGCAGCTCGACCGGGACTAGCGGGCCACGGGCAAGCGAGCAGTACTTC CASSSTGTSGPRASEQYF
- TRBJ2-7 TRBV15 - TGTGCCACCAGCACGGAGGGGCAGACTTTACTTCCCTACGAGCAGTACTTC CATSTEGQTLLPYEQYF
- TRBJ2-1 TRBV7-9 TRBD2 TGTGCCAGCAGCCCACCGACTAGCGGGAGCGATGAGCAGTTCTTC CASSPPTSGSDEQFF
- TRBJ1-2 TRBV4-1 - TGCGCCAGCAGCCAAGGACAGCTTTATGGCTACACCTTC CASSQGQLYGYTF
- TRBJ2-5 TRBV5-4 - TGTGCCAGCAGCTTTAGGAGGGGACACCCCAACAGAGAGACCCAGTACTTC CASSFRRGHPNRETQYF
- TRBJ2-4 TRBV27 - TGTGCCAGCAGTTCGTCAAACAGGGACCCCAACATTCAGTACTTC CASSSSNRDPNIQYF
- TRBJ2-7 TRBV27 TRBD2 TGTGCCAGCAGACTAGCGGGAGGGACCTACGAGCAGTACTTC CASRLAGGTYEQYF
- TRBJ1-2 TRBV28 TRBD1 TGTGCCAGCAGTGCGACAGGGTGGCATGGCTACACCTTC CASSATGWHGYTF
- TRBJ2-3 TRBV6-1 - TGTGCCAGCAGTGAAAGAAGCGGAGCCCCTCCTGTAACGCAGTATTTT CASSERSGAPPVTQYF
- TRBJ2-7 TRBV5-1 - TGCGCCAGCAGCTTGGCCCGTTTGGGGAGCTCCTACGAGCAGTACTTC CASSLARLGSSYEQYF
once TRBJ1-1 TRBV2 - TGTGCCAGCAGTGATATTGGCCTCCCCGGAGCTGAAGCTTTCTTT CASSDIGLPGAEAFF
- TRBJ2-1 TRBV7-2 TRBD2 TGTGCCAGCAGCTTACTTGCGGGAGGGAGCTCCTACAATGAGCAGTTCTTC CASSLLAGGSSYNEQFF
- TRBJ2-7 TRBV2 TRBD2 TGTGCCAGCAGTGCTAGCGGGGGGCTAGGATCCTACGAGCAGTACTTC CASSASGGLGSYEQYF
- TRBJ2-7 TRBV27 - TGTGCCAGCAGTTTATCCAGGGGCTACGAGCAGTACTTC CASSLSRGYEQYF
- TRBJ2-5 TRBV5-4 - TGTGCCAGCAGCTTTGAAGGGGGAGGAGAGACCCAGTACTTC CASSFEGGGETQYF
few TRBJ2-5 TRBV5-6 - TGTGCCAGCAGCTTGGTCGGCCTACTCAAAGAGACCCAGTACTTC CASSLVGLLKETQYF
- TRBJ2-2 TRBV13 - TGTGCCAGCAGCTTACGAAGGGTAACGAACACCGGGGAGCTGTTTTTT CASSLRRVTNTGELFF
- TRBJ2-7 TRBV5-6 - TGTGCCAGCAGCTCGGTTAGCGGTGGCTACGAGCAGTACTTC CASSSVSGGYEQYF
- TRBJ1-1 TRBV27 - TGTGCCAGCAGTTTAGTGGGGGACACTGAAGCTTTCTTT CASSLVGDTEAFF
once TRBJ1-5 TRBV5-6 TRBD1 TGTGCCAGCAGCCTAGGGGGCGGTCAGCCCCAGCATTTT CASSLGGGQPQHF
- TRBJ1-1 TRBV7-9 - TGTGCCAGCAGCTTAGTGGCCGTTATGAACACTGAAGCTTTCTTT CASSLVAVMNTEAFF
- TRBJ2-7 TRBV4-1 - TGCGCCAGCAGCCGGCATGGGGGGCCTCCCTACGAGCAGTACTTC CASSRHGGPPYEQYF
- TRBJ1-2 TRBV28 - TGTGCCAGCAGTTTAAGCGGTTATATATCCCCCCCCAACACCTTC CASSLSGYISPPNTF
- TRBJ2-1 TRBV7-9 TRBD2 TGTGCCAGCAGCTCCCTGGCAGTGGCGGGGGCCTACAATGAGCAGTTCTTC CASSSLAVAGAYNEQFF
- TRBJ2-7 TRBV6-5 - TGTGCCAGCAGTGGAGGGACCCTCTCGGTCTACGAGCAGTACTTC CASSGGTLSVYEQYF
- TRBJ2-7 TRBV19 - TGTGCCAGTACGGCCGAGGCGCTAGGCTCCTACGAGCAGTACTTC CASTAEALGSYEQYF
once TRBJ2-2 TRBV28 TRBD1 TGTGCCAGCACTCGGACAGGGGGCCCCGGGGAGCTGTTTTTT CASTRTGGPGELFF
- TRBJ2-7 TRBV11-2 - TGTGCCAGCAGCCCCAGGGGCGGGTACGAGCAGTACTTC CASSPRGGYEQYF
once TRBJ2-7 TRBV7-8 TRBD1 TGTGCCAGCAGCTCCAAGGGGAGGACAGGGGAGGAGCAGTACTTC CASSSKGRTGEEQYF
- TRBJ1-1 TRBV4-1 TRBD1 TGCGCCAGCAGCCAAGGTCGGTTCGGGACAGGGCGACCTGAAGCTTTCTTT CASSQGRFGTGRPEAFF
- TRBJ1-1 TRBV4-2 - TGTGCCAGCAGCCAAGATTGGGAGAGTGAAGCTTTCTTT CASSQDWESEAFF
once TRBJ1-2 TRBV5-5 - TGTGCCAGCAGCCCGGACGGACTACCAAGCGGCTACACCTTC CASSPDGLPSGYTF
once TRBJ2-7 TRBV28 - TGTGCCAGCACCGGGATTGCCTACGAGCAGTACTTC CASTGIAYEQYF
- TRBJ1-2 TRBV2 - TGTGCCAGCAGTGAAGAAGTAATAGCACTACCGTCTGGCTACACCTTC CASSEEVIALPSGYTF
- TRBJ2-7 TRBV11-2 - TGTGCCAGCAGCTTTGAGGCCGACTACGAGCAGTACTTC CASSFEADYEQYF
- TRBJ2-5 TRBV2 - TGTGCCAGCAGGGGTTGGGGGTTGCTAGCTGATTCCTTACCGTACCAAGAGACCCAGTACTTC CASRGWGLLADSLPYQETQYF
- TRBJ2-2 TRBV4-3 - TGCGCCAGCAGCCAAGAAGTACCGGGGGCGGAAGCCGAAACCGGGGAGCTGTTTTTT CASSQEVPGAEAETGELFF
- TRBJ2-7 TRBV6-1 - TGTGCCAGCAGTGCATTGGGTAGCAGCGTCGGAGTCGAGCAGTACTTC CASSALGSSVGVEQYF
- TRBJ1-1 TRBV19 TRBD1 TGTGCCAGTAGGGGACAGGGTGGGGTGAACACTGAAGCTTTCTTT CASRGQGGVNTEAFF
- TRBJ2-1 TRBV6-5 TRBD2 TGTGCCAGCAGTCTCGGGACTAGCGGGAACAATGAGCAGTTCTTC CASSLGTSGNNEQFF
- TRBJ2-2 TRBV6-5 - TGTGCCAGCAAAACCGGGGTTTCGAACACCGGGGAGCTGTTTTTT CASKTGVSNTGELFF
- TRBJ2-4 TRBV11-2 TRBD1 TGTGCCAGCAACCTTTCTCCCGGGACAGAAAACATTCAGTACTTC CASNLSPGTENIQYF
- TRBJ1-1 TRBV7-8 - TGTGCCAGCAGCACAGGACAGCCTAAGAACACTGAAGCTTTCTTT CASSTGQPKNTEAFF
- TRBJ2-1 TRBV27 TRBD1 TGTGCCAGCAAGAATACCGGGACAGGGGTCAATGAGCAGTTCTTC CASKNTGTGVNEQFF
- TRBJ1-5 TRBV29-1 - TGCAGCGCACGGGACGGATATCAGCCCCAGCATTTT CSARDGYQPQHF
- TRBJ2-5 TRBV19 - TGTGCCAGTAGTCTGGACCCGGAGGAGACCCAGTACTTC CASSLDPEETQYF
once TRBJ2-1 TRBV4-3 TRBD1 TGCGCCAGCAGCGCCGGGACAGCTTCCTACAATGAGCAGTTCTTC CASSAGTASYNEQFF
once TRBJ2-1 TRBV30 TRBD2 TGTGCCTGGAGTCGAACTAGCGTTAACTACAATGAGCAGTTCTTC CAWSRTSVNYNEQFF
- TRBJ1-6 TRBV5-6 - TGTGCCAGCAGCTGGGACCGGAATTCACCCCTCCACTTT CASSWDRNSPLHF
- TRBJ2-1 TRBV6-5 TRBD2 TGTGCCAGCACACCCACTAGCGGGGGAAACAATGAGCAGTTCTTC CASTPTSGGNNEQFF
- TRBJ2-5 TRBV5-1 - TGCGCCAGCGGGGGCGGAGGGTCGGCTTTTACAGAGACCCAGTACTTC CASGGGGSAFTETQYF